These 5 T cell receptor beta chains were all obtained from the same sample, sequenced in a study of blood T cell repertoires in COVID-19. Sequenced by immunoSEQ multiplex PCR; TCRdb stores in-frame clones only, minus some. The profile shows fewer than 120,000 clones, under 75% of them singletons. The sequenced sample consisted of peripheral blood. The receptors were sampled from a woman in her fifties or sixties with acute or convalescent COVID-19.

The chain combines TRBV9 with TRBJ1-4; tentative D call: TRBD1 (6 bases). The CDR3 length is 15 residues. Trimming pared 2 bases from V and 3 bases from J, leaving 11 bases between. Germline V lookup: CDR1 SGDLS, CDR2 YYNGEE. The CDR3 region is CASSVTPGANEKLFF. The CDR3 region has the DNA TGTGCCAGCAGCGTCACTCCAGGGGCTAATGAAAAACTGTTTTTT. The complete variable domain, with remaining parts taken from reference TRBV9 and TRBJ1-4, reads DSGVTQTPKHLITATGQRVTLRCSPRSGDLSVYWYQQSLDQGLQFLIQYYNGEERAKGNILERFSAQQFPDLHSELNLSSLELGDSALYFCASSVTPGANEKLFFGSGTQLSVL.

This clone appeared a few times. The V gene is TRBV6-5, the J gene TRBJ1-2; possible D gene TRBD1, 6 bases. The V end was cut by 7 bases, the J end by 7 bases, with 13 bases between. CDR3 length equals 12 residues. Germline V CDR1 and CDR2: MNHEY, SVGAGI. The CDR3 DNA reads as TGTGCCAGCACCAGGGGCGGAGGTGGCTACACCTTC. This gives the protein CASTRGGGGYTF.

The rearrangement uses TRBV7-8 and TRBJ1-5, with D unresolved. V lost 5 bases, J lost 6 bases, and 8 bases lay in between. This CDR3 has 12 amino acids. Germline V CDR1 and CDR2: SGHVS, FQNEAQ. The CDR3 coding sequence is TGTGCCAGCAGCCCCCGAGCTCAGCCCCAGCATTTT. This gives the protein CASSPRAQPQHF.

V gene TRBV6-5 combines with J gene TRBJ1-4; no clear D. Trimming took 7 bases from V and 8 from J, leaving 11 bases between them. The length of the CDR3 is 12 residues. The germline V gene has CDR1 MNHEY and CDR2 SVGAGI. The CDR3 sequence: CASMAMGEKLFF. CDR3 nucleotides: TGTGCCAGCATGGCTATGGGCGAAAAACTGTTTTTT.

This clone was found once. The sample has other DNA sequences that encode this CDR3 too. J is TRBJ1-5 and V is TRBV7-2; D is unclear. This CDR3 is 14 amino acids long. V was pared by 1 base and J by 2 bases, with 6 bases between. Germline-derived CDR1 and CDR2 are SGHTA and FQGNSA. The CDR3: CASSLGGGNQPQHF. CDR3 coding DNA: TGTGCCAGCAGCTTAGGCGGGGGCAATCAGCCCCAGCATTTT.